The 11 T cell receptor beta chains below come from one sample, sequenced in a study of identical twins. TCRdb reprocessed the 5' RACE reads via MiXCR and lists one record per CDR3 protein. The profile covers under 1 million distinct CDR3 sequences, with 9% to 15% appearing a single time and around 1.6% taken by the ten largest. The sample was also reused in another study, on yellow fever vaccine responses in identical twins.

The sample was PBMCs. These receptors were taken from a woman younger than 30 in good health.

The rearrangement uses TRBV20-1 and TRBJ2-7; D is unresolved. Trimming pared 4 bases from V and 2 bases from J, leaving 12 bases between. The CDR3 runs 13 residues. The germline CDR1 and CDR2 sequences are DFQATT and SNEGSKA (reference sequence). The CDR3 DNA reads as TGCAGTGCTAAGAGGTTTCTCACCTACGAGCAGTACTTC. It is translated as CSAKRFLTYEQYF.

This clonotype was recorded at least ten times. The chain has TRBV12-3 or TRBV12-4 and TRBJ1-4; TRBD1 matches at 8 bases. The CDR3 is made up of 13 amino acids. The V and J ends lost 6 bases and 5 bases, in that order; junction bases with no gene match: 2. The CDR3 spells CASRDRVNEKLFF. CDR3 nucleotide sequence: TGTGCCAGCAGGGACAGGGTAAATGAAAAACTGTTTTTT.

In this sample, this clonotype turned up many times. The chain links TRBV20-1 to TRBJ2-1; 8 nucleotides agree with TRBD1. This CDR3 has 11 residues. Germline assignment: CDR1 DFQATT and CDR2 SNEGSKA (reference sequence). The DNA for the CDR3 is TGCAGCGGACAGGGTAGGAATGAGCAGTTCTTC. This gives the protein CSGQGRNEQFF.

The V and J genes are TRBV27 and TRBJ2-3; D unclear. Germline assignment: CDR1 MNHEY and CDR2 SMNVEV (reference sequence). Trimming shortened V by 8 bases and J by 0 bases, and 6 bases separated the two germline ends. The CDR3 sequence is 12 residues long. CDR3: CASHSSTDTQYF. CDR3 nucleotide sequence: TGTGCCAGCCACTCTAGCACAGATACGCAGTATTTT.

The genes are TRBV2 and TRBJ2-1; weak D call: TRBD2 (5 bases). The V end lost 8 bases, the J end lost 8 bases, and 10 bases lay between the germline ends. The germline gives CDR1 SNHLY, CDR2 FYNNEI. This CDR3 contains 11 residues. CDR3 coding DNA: TGTGCCAGCTACGTGAGGGATGAGCAGTTCTTC. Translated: CASYVRDEQFF. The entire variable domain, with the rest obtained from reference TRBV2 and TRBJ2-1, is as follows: EPEVTQTPSHQVTQMGQEVILRCVPISNHLYFYWYRQILGQKVEFLVSFYNNEISEKSEIFDDQFSVERPDGSNFTLKIRSTKLEDSAMYFCASYVRDEQFFGPGTRLTVL.

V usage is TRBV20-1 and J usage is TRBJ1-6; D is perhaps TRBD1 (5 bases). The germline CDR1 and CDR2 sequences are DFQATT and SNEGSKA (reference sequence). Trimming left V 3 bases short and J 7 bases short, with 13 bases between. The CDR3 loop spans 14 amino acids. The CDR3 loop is CSASSGGRNSPLHF. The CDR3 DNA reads TGCAGTGCTAGTTCCGGGGGAAGGAATTCACCCCTCCACTTT.

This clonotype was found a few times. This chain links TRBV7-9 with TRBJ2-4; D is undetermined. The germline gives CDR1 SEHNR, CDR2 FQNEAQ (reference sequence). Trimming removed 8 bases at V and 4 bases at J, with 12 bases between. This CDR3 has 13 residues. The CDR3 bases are TGTGCCAGCCAAGGAGTCCTTAAAAACATTCAGTACTTC. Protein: CASQGVLKNIQYF.

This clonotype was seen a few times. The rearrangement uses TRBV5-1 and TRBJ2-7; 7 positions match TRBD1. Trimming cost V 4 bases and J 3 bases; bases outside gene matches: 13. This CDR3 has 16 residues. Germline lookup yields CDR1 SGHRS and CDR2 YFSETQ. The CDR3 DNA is TGCGCCAGCAGCGCTCCCCGGGACAGAACCGGCTACGAGCAGTACGTC. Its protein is CASSAPRDRTGYEQYV.

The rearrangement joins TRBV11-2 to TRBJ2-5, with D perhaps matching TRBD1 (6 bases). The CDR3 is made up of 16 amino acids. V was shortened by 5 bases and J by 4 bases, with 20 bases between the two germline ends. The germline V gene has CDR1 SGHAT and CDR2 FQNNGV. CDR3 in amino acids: CASSRITGWLGETQYF. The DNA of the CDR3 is TGTGCCAGCAGCCGAATCACAGGGTGGCTCGGAGAGACCCAGTACTTC.

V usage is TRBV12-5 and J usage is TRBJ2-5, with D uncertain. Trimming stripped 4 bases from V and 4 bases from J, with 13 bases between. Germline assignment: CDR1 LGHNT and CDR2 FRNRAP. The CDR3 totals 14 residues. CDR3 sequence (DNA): TGTGCTAGTGGTTACTTACTGAGACCAGAGACCCAGTACTTC. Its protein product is CASGYLLRPETQYF.

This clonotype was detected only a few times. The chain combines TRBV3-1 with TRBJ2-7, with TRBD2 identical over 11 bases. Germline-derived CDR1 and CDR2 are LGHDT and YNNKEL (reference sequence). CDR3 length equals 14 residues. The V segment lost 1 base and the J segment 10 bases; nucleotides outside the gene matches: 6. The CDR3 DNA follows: TGTGCCAGCAGCCAAGTAGCGGGAGGGCCTGGACAGTACTTC. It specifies CASSQVAGGPGQYF.